This T cell receptor (beta chain) was documented in a study of CD8+ T cells in alopecia areata. Extraction and reverse transcription of RNA yielded cDNA as the sequencing template. The data were produced by immunoSEQ multiplex PCR, yet TCRdb's version contains in-frame clones alone and is incomplete. The sample includes almost 250,000 clones, roughly two thirds seen only once; the top ten take around 1.2%. CDR3 length: 15 amino acids. The V segment lost 4 bases and the J segment 1 base; nucleotides outside the gene matches: 8. Germline CDR1 SGDLS, CDR2 YYNGEE. Starting from PBMCs, sorting isolated CD4+ and CD8+ T cells.

Sample: CD4+ T cells sorted from blood, taken at week 0. This receptor was taken from a human donor with alopecia areata. The V gene is TRBV9, the J gene TRBJ2-7; TRBD2 matches 7 bases. The CDR3: CASSPRGERSYEQYF. The CDR3 bases are TGTGCCAGCAGCCCACGGGGGGAGCGGTCCTACGAGCAGTACTTC.